The 26 T cell receptor beta chains in this list originate from one sample, sequenced in a study of blood T cell repertoires in COVID-19. Produced via immunoSEQ multiplex PCR; TCRdb's table is partial and in-frame only. The table has more than 150,000 clones, 70% to 90% seen once. The sample consisted of peripheral blood. The receptors were sampled from a man between 40 and 49 years old with active or convalescent COVID-19.

The V and J genes are TRBV24-1 and TRBJ1-1; unclear D gene. The germline V gene has CDR1 KGHDR and CDR2 SFDVKD. Trimming removed 4 bases at V and 8 bases at J, with 4 bases between. The CDR3 covers 10 residues. The CDR3: CATSDAEAFF. DNA for the CDR3: TGTGCCACCAGTGACGCGGAAGCTTTCTTT.

The gene calls are TRBV13 and TRBJ2-5; possibly TRBD2 for D (6 bases). Trimming pared 1 base from V and 5 bases from J, leaving 8 bases between. From germline, CDR1 is PRHDT and CDR2 FYEKMQ (reference sequence). There are 13 residues in the CDR3. CDR3 protein: CASSLAGDETQYF. CDR3 DNA: TGTGCCAGCAGCTTAGCGGGGGACGAGACCCAGTACTTC. The whole variable domain, remainder taken from reference TRBV13 and TRBJ2-5, is AAGVIQSPRHLIKEKRETATLKCYPIPRHDTVYWYQQGPGQDPQFLISFYEKMQSDKGSIPDRFSAQQFSDYHSELNMSSLELGDSALYFCASSLAGDETQYFGPGTRLLVL.

The chain combines TRBV3-1 (or the pseudogene TRBV3-2) with TRBJ2-7; 9 nucleotides agree with TRBD2. The J segment lost 2 bases and the V segment lost 1 base, leaving 3 bases of the junction unmatched. In germline, CDR1 is LGHDT, CDR2 YNNKEL (reference sequence). This CDR3 has 15 residues. This CDR3 is CASSQVSGGTYEQYF. DNA for the CDR3: TGTGCCAGCAGCCAAGTTAGCGGGGGAACCTACGAGCAGTACTTC.

The J gene is TRBJ2-7, the V gene TRBV10-2, with D possibly TRBD1 on 5 matching bases. The CDR3 loop spans 12 amino acids. Germline-derived CDR1 and CDR2 are WSHSY and SAAADI. V lost 6 bases to trimming and J lost 6 bases, with 12 bases between them. CDR3 DNA: TGCGCCAGCAGGCACCAGGGCGGCGAGCAGTACTTC. This gives the protein CASRHQGGEQYF.

The rearrangement joins TRBV2 to TRBJ2-3, with 7 bases aligning to TRBD1. CDR3 length equals 15 residues. The V segment lost 3 bases and the J segment 3 bases; nucleotides outside the gene matches: 6. Germline V gene sequence: CDR1 SNHLY, CDR2 FYNNEI. Here the CDR3 DNA reads TGTGCCAGCAGTGAGTGGGACAGAACGACAGATACGCAGTATTTT. It encodes CASSEWDRTTDTQYF.

The CDR3 is CASSPEGTGIYTEAFF. The CDR3 DNA is TGCGCCAGCAGCCCGGAGGGGACAGGGATTTACACTGAAGCTTTCTTT. The chain links TRBV5-1 to TRBJ1-1; the match to TRBD1 covers 9 bases. V lost 4 bases and J lost 3; bases outside the gene matches: 10. There are 16 residues in the CDR3. Germline V gives CDR1 SGHRS, CDR2 YFSETQ.

The gene calls are TRBV3-1 (or the pseudogene TRBV3-2) and TRBJ2-5, with D tentatively TRBD2 (6 bases). The ends were cut back, 5 bases at V and 1 base at J, with 11 bases in the middle. The CDR3 runs 14 residues. Germline CDR1 is LGHDT and CDR2 is YNNKEL (reference sequence). In DNA form, the CDR3 reads TGTGCCAGCAGCGAATGGACTACCCAAGAGACCCAGTACTTC. Residues: CASSEWTTQETQYF.

The chain couples TRBV3-1 (or the pseudogene TRBV3-2) to TRBJ2-5; maybe TRBD2 (6 bases). CDR3 length: 16 residues. From germline, CDR1 is LGHDT and CDR2 YNNKEL (reference sequence). The V end was cut by 0 bases, the J end by 11 bases, with 22 bases between. In DNA, the CDR3 is TGTGCCAGCAGCCAAGATCCAGCCCGTGCGCTGGGGACTCAGTACTTC. The encoded protein is CASSQDPARALGTQYF.

This clone was seen only once. V and J are TRBV6-2 or TRBV6-3 and TRBJ1-2; D gene unclear. Trimming left V 4 bases short and J 4 bases short, with 10 bases between. CDR1 MNHEY and CDR2 SVGEGT come from the germline V gene. The CDR3 has 13 amino acids. The CDR3 nucleotides are TGTGCCAGCAGTTCACAGATCTCCTATGGCTACACCTTC. Protein: CASSSQISYGYTF.

This chain connects TRBV5-1 to TRBJ2-2; D perhaps matches TRBD1 (5 bases). The V end lost 4 bases, the J end lost 0 bases, and 13 bases lay between the germline ends. Germline CDR1 SGHRS, CDR2 YFSETQ. The CDR3 sequence is 16 residues long. The CDR3 nucleotides read TGCGCCAGCAGCCAATACGGACACGCGAACACCGGGGAGCTGTTTTTT. Encoded protein: CASSQYGHANTGELFF.

The chain uses TRBV6-5 and TRBJ2-3; no clear D gene. Deletions cut 7 bases from V and 6 bases from J, with 14 bases between. Germline CDR1 reads MNHEY; CDR2 reads SVGAGI. The length of the CDR3 is 13 residues. In nucleotides, the CDR3 is TGTGCCAGCACGAGGAGCATCACGGATACGCAGTATTTT. Translated: CASTRSITDTQYF.

This clone came up once. V and J are TRBV7-3 and TRBJ2-1; 10 bases are a match to TRBD1. In germline, CDR1 is SGHTA, CDR2 FQGTGA. With 5 bases clipped from V and 6 bases from J, the junction kept 7 bases outside the gene matches. The CDR3 is 15 residues long. The CDR3 DNA sequence: TGTGCCAGCAGCCTAGGGACAGGGGTTCTCAATGAGCAGTTCTTC. It encodes CASSLGTGVLNEQFF. The full variable domain, in which reference TRBV7-3 and TRBJ2-1 provide the parts outside the CDR3, is GAGVSQTPSNKVTEKGKYVELRCDPISGHTALYWYRQSLGQGPEFLIYFQGTGAADDSGLPNDRFFAVRPEGSVSTLKIQRTERGDSAVYLCASSLGTGVLNEQFFGPGTRLTVL.

The chain couples TRBV28 to TRBJ1-1; weak D call: TRBD1 (5 bases). The CDR3 sequence is 13 residues long. Trimming left V 5 bases short and J 8 bases short, with 15 bases between. Germline V CDR1 and CDR2: MDHEN, SYDVKM. In nucleotides, the CDR3 is TGTGCCAGCAGTCTCAGCGGGAGGGGAGAAGCTTTCTTT. Protein product: CASSLSGRGEAFF. Supplemented by reference TRBV28 and TRBJ1-1, the full variable domain reads DVKVTQSSRYLVKRTGEKVFLECVQDMDHENMFWYRQDPGLGLRLIYFSYDVKMKEKGDIPEGYSVSREKKERFSLILESASTNQTSMYLCASSLSGRGEAFFGQGTRLTVV.

The rearrangement uses TRBV30 and TRBJ2-5, with 8 bases identical to TRBD1. The germline CDR1 and CDR2 sequences are GTSNPN and SVGIG (reference sequence). This CDR3 has 14 residues. Trimming took 1 base from V and 5 from J; bases not matched to a gene: 6. DNA for the CDR3: TGTGCCTGGAGTGAGGACAGGGTTTTGGAGACCCAGTACTTC. This translates into CAWSEDRVLETQYF.

This rearrangement joins TRBV5-1 to TRBJ1-2; weak D call: TRBD1 (5 bases). This CDR3 has 14 amino acids. V shed 4 bases and J shed 4 bases, with 14 bases lying between them. Germline V gives CDR1 SGHRS, CDR2 YFSETQ. DNA of the CDR3: TGCGCCAGCAGCGAGGGACTCGCCGGCTATGGCTACACCTTC. Translating gives CASSEGLAGYGYTF. Complete variable domain (other parts from reference TRBV5-1 and TRBJ1-2): KAGVTQTPRYLIKTRGQQVTLSCSPISGHRSVSWYQQTPGQGLQFLFEYFSETQRNKGNFPGRFSGRQFSNSRSEMNVSTLELGDSALYLCASSEGLAGYGYTFGSGTRLTVV.

The chain recombines TRBV19 with TRBJ1-1, with 9 bases identical to TRBD1. Germline CDR1 reads LNHDA; CDR2 reads SQIVND (reference sequence). The V segment lost 4 bases and the J segment 11 bases; nucleotides outside the gene matches: 8. The CDR3 has 13 residues. The CDR3 sequence is CASSSWTGDGAFF. The CDR3, as DNA: TGTGCCAGTAGTAGCTGGACAGGGGATGGGGCTTTCTTT.

The gene calls are TRBV5-1 and TRBJ2-7; 8 positions match TRBD1. Trimming cost V 2 bases and J 4 bases; bases outside gene matches: 8. CDR1 and CDR2 from the germline V gene are SGHRS and YFSETQ. The CDR3 length is 15 residues. The DNA for the CDR3 is TGCGCCAGCAGCTTTCCGGCAGGGGGCATATACGAGCAGTACTTC. Translation: CASSFPAGGIYEQYF.

The V and J genes are TRBV7-9 and TRBJ1-2; 7 nucleotides align to TRBD1. The V gene's germline CDR1 is SEHNR and CDR2 FQNEAQ (reference sequence). The CDR3 runs to 15 residues. V was pared by 4 bases and J by 6 bases, with 11 bases of the junction left unmatched. The CDR3 sequence: CASSSDRVWGNGYTF. The CDR3 nucleotides read TGTGCCAGCAGCTCCGACAGGGTTTGGGGTAATGGCTACACCTTC.

This chain joins TRBV12-3 or TRBV12-4 and TRBJ1-2, with D unclear. The CDR3 has 12 amino acids. V was clipped by 6 bases and J by 7 bases, with 12 bases between them. The CDR3 bases are TGTGCCAGCAGGATGTACCGGAGTGGCTACACCTTC. As protein: CASRMYRSGYTF.

The chain uses TRBV13 and TRBJ2-3; possible D gene TRBD2, 5 bases. V was shortened by 2 bases and J by 7 bases, with 16 bases between the two germline ends. The CDR3 covers 15 residues. Germline CDR1 and CDR2: PRHDT and FYEKMQ (reference sequence). This CDR3 is CASSLQSSRGNTQYF. CDR3 nucleotides: TGTGCCAGCAGCTTACAGTCTTCACGAGGGAATACGCAGTATTTT.

In this sample, this clone turned up once. The chain combines TRBV5-1 with TRBJ2-2; TRBD2 aligns across 11 bases. CDR3 length equals 16 residues. V dropped 6 bases and J dropped 6; count of bases not matched to a gene: 10. Germline-derived CDR1 and CDR2 are SGHRS and YFSETQ. The CDR3, as DNA: TGCGCCAGCACCCTTAAGGGGACTAGCGGTGCCGGGGAGCTGTTTTTT. Its protein product is CASTLKGTSGAGELFF.

The chain has TRBV28 and TRBJ1-3, with 7 positions matching TRBD1. Per the germline V gene, CDR1 is MDHEN and CDR2 is SYDVKM. The trim removed 1 base at V and 0 bases at J, leaving 9 bases unmatched. The CDR3 is 18 amino acids. CDR3 nucleotides: TGTGCCAGCAGTTTATCCCGGACAGGCTCCTTCTCTGGAAACACCATATATTTT. This codes for CASSLSRTGSFSGNTIYF.

The chain employs TRBV3-1 (or the pseudogene TRBV3-2) and TRBJ2-4; perhaps TRBD1 as D (5 bases). This CDR3 is built from 16 residues. Per germline, CDR1 LGHDT and CDR2 YNNKEL (reference sequence). V was cut by 1 base and J by 0 bases, with 10 bases left in between. The CDR3 spells CASSQVGQLAKNIQYF. The CDR3 nucleotides are TGTGCCAGCAGCCAAGTCGGACAACTAGCCAAAAACATTCAGTACTTC.

This clone was detected only once. The chain couples TRBV5-6 to TRBJ1-4; 12 bases match TRBD1. There are 15 residues in the CDR3. Trimming at V came to 5 bases and at J to 6 bases, leaving 5 bases not matched to a gene. Germline loops: CDR1 SGHDT, CDR2 YYEEEE. Here the CDR3 reads CASRPGTGGDEKLFF. The DNA of the CDR3 is TGTGCCAGCAGACCCGGGACAGGGGGCGATGAAAAACTGTTTTTT.

This rearrangement joins TRBV12-3 or TRBV12-4 to TRBJ2-3, with D tentatively TRBD2 (6 bases). This CDR3 has 13 residues. Trimming removed 6 bases at V and 2 bases at J, with 9 bases between. CDR3 bases: TGTGCCAGCAGCGCGGGGAACACAGATACGCAGTATTTT. Its translation is CASSAGNTDTQYF.

CDR3 DNA sequence: TGTGCCAGCAGCCAAACAAATCGGGGGGCGCAAGAGACCCAGTACTTC. Translated: CASSQTNRGAQETQYF. The rearrangement joins TRBV4-2 to TRBJ2-5, with D perhaps TRBD2 (7 bases). V lost 2 bases, J lost 2 bases, and 15 bases lay in between. The length of the CDR3 is 16 residues. Germline CDR1 LGHNA, CDR2 YNFKEQ.